Following are 3 T cell receptor beta chains from one sample sequenced in a study of CD8+ T cells in alopecia areata. Extracted RNA was reverse transcribed into cDNA, the sequencing template. Clones were sequenced by immunoSEQ multiplex PCR, and TCRdb holds only the in-frame ones, with some missing. The profile shows around 100,000 clones, about 60% of them singletons. Stated treatment: oral pan-JAK inhibitor, 5-10 mg twice daily. The starting material was CD8+ T cells sorted from blood, obtained at week 24, from a patient treated with tofacitinib. The receptors were sampled from a human donor with alopecia areata.

This clone was counted a few times. The CDR3 is CASSLWQGAPYF. Written as DNA, the CDR3 is TGTGCCAGCAGCTTGTGGCAGGGGGCTCCGTATTTT. The V call is TRBV7-9, the J call TRBJ2-3; TRBD1 aligns across 8 bases. CDR3 length equals 12 residues. V lost 3 bases, J lost 14 bases, and 7 bases stayed unmatched. Germline CDR1 SEHNR, CDR2 FQNEAQ (reference sequence).

The CDR3 DNA sequence: TGTGCCAGCAGCCGGGGACAGGGGAGGACAGATACGCAGTATTTT. Protein product: CASSRGQGRTDTQYF. This chain connects TRBV27 to TRBJ2-3, with 10 bases identical to TRBD1. Germline CDR1 is MNHEY and CDR2 is SMNVEV (reference sequence). The CDR3 totals 15 residues. The V and J ends lost 6 bases and 3 bases, in that order; junction bases with no gene match: 6.

This chain connects TRBV19 to TRBJ1-1, with TRBD1 identical over 10 bases. The V gene's germline CDR1 is LNHDA and CDR2 SQIVND (reference sequence). The CDR3 consists of 14 residues. V lost 6 bases and J lost 5; bases outside the gene matches: 6. CDR3 sequence (DNA): TGTGCCAGTAGGGGCCGGGACAGGGGTACTGAAGCTTTCTTT. This gives the protein CASRGRDRGTEAFF.